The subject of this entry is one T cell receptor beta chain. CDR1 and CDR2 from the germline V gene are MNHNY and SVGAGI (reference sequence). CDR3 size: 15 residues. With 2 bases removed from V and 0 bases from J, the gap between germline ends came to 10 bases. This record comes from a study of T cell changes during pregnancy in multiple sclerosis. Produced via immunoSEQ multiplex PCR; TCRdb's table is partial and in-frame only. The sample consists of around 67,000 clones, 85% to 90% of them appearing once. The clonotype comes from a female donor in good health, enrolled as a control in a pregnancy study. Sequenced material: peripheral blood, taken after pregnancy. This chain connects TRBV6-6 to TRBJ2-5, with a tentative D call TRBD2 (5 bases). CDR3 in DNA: TGTGCCAGCAGTTACCTAGCCTCCAACCAAGAGACCCAGTACTTC. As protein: CASSYLASNQETQYF.